This T cell receptor (beta chain) was sequenced during a study of low-dose radiotherapy and immunotherapy resistance in tumors. On the study more broadly: Intravenous ipilimumab 1 mg/kg every six weeks was given with nivolumab 240 mg every two weeks. Every day for four cycles from cycle 1 day 1, patients took 300 mg of oral aspirin.

Specified time point: before trial treatment. Donors were given nivolumab, ipilimumab, aspirin, low-dose cyclophosphamide and low-dose radiotherapy. Eligible patients bore advanced solid tumors devoid of tumor-infiltrating lymphocytes. V gave up 7 bases and J gave up 5 bases; unmatched junction bases: 6. The germline CDR1 and CDR2 sequences are MNHEY and SVGEGT. The CDR3 has 15 residues. Primers targeting TRAV and TRBV primed first-strand cDNA, covering alpha and beta chains. A roughly 20-cycle PCR with a constant-region primer and V-primer adapter amplified TCRs. In TCRdb, the reads were re-called with MiXCR into one record per CDR3 protein. The table includes fewer than 95,000 distinct CDR3 sequences, 9% to 9.5% detected once.

This chain links TRBV6-2 or TRBV6-3 with TRBJ1-5; TRBD1 matches at 12 bases. The receptor's source is a male donor with prostate cancer. Sample: PBMCs, taken before treatment. The CDR3 here is CASNPGQGAHQPQHF. The CDR3 region has the DNA TGTGCCAGCAATCCGGGACAGGGGGCTCATCAGCCCCAGCATTTT.